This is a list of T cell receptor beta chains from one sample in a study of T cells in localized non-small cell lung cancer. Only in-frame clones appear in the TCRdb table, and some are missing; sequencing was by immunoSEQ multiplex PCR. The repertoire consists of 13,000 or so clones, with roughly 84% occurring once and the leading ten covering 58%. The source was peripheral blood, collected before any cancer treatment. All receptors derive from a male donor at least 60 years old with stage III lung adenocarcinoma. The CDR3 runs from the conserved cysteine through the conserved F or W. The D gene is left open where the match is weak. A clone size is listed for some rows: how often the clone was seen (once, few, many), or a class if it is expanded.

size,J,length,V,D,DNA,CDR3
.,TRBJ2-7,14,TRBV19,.,TGTGCCACCCTAAGCGAGGCCATCTCCTACGAGCAGTACTTC,CATLSEAISYEQYF
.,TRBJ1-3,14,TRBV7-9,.,TGTGCCAGCAGCCCCATCCGCGCTGGAAACACCATATATTTT,CASSPIRAGNTIYF
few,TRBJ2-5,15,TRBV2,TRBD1,TGTGCCAGCACCCGACAGGGGGTACGGCAAGAGACCCAGTACTTC,CASTRQGVRQETQYF
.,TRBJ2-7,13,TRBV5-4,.,TGTGCCAGCAGCTTCATGGGGATAAACGAGCAGTACTTC,CASSFMGINEQYF
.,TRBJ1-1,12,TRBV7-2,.,TGTGCCAGCAGCTTCATAAACACTGAAGCTTTCTTT,CASSFINTEAFF
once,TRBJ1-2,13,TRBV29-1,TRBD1,TGCAGCGTGGGACAGGGTGGGTCATATGGCTACACCTTC,CSVGQGGSYGYTF
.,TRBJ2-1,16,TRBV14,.,TGTGCCAGCAGCCTCTGGACAGCGAGCTCCTACAATGAGCAGTTCTTC,CASSLWTASSYNEQFF
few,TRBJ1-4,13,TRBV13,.,TGTGCCAGCACCGGGTCAACTAATGAAAAACTGTTTTTT,CASTGSTNEKLFF
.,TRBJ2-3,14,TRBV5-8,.,TGTGCCAGCAGCTTGCCGGGGAATTCCGATACGCAGTATTTT,CASSLPGNSDTQYF
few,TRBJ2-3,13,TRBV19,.,TGTGCCAGTAGGGGGGGCAATGGGGATACGCAGTATTTT,CASRGGNGDTQYF
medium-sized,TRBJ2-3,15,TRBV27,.,TGTGCCAGCAGGGGGGTACTCGTTTCCACAGATACGCAGTATTTT,CASRGVLVSTDTQYF
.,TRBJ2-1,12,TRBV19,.,TGTGCCAGTCGAAACGGGAACAATGAGCAGTTCTTC,CASRNGNNEQFF
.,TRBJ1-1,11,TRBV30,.,TGTGCCTGGAGTGTGGGGCCCCCGAGTCTCTTT,CAWSVGPPSLF
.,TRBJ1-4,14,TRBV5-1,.,TGCGCCAGCAGTAGGACAGCCTTAAATGAAAAACTGTTTTTT,CASSRTALNEKLFF
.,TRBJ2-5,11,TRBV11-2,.,TGTGCCAGCAGCTTATCGTCCCCTCCTAACTTC,CASSLSSPPNF
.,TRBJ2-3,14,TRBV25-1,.,TGTGCCAGCAGTGAAAGTAGACCGGGAGATACGCAGTATTTT,CASSESRPGDTQYF
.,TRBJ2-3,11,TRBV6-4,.,TGTGCCAGCAGTGACTCGAATACGCAGTATTTT,CASSDSNTQYF
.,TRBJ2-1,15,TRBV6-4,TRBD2,TGTGCCAGCAGTGACCGAGCGGGGGGATACAATGAGCAGTTCTTC,CASSDRAGGYNEQFF
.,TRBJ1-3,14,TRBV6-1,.,TGTGCCAGCAATACCCCGGGACCTGGAAACACCATATATTTT,CASNTPGPGNTIYF
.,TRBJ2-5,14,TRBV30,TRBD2,TGTGCCTGGAGTGGACTAGCGGGAGGAGAGACCCAGTACTTC,CAWSGLAGGETQYF
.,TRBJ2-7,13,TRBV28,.,TGTGCCAGCAGTTTCCCGGCGACAGAAGAGCAGTACTTC,CASSFPATEEQYF
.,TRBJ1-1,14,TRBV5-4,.,TGTGCCAGCAGCTTGTTGGGGGCGAGCACTGAAGCTTTCTTT,CASSLLGASTEAFF
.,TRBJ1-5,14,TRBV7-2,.,TGTGCCAGCAGCTTAGAGCCAGGGGAAAAGCCCCAGCATTTT,CASSLEPGEKPQHF
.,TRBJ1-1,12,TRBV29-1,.,TGCAGCCGACAGGAGGGAGACACTGAAGCTTTCTTT,CSRQEGDTEAFF
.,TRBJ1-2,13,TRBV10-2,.,TGCGCCAGCAGTTCCGACAGGTCCTATGGCTACACCTTC,CASSSDRSYGYTF
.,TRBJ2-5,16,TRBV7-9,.,TGTGCCAGCAGCTTCTTAATACTAGCTTCATGGGAGACCCAGTACTTC,CASSFLILASWETQYF
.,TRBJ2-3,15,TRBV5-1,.,TGCGCCAGCAGATCAGCTACGACGAACACAGATACGCAGTATTTT,CASRSATTNTDTQYF
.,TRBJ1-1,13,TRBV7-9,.,TGTGCCAGCAGCTTGAGTAGGGACACTGAAGCTTTCTTT,CASSLSRDTEAFF
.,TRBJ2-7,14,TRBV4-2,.,TGTGCCAGCAGCCAAGATAAAGACTTCTACGAGCAGTACTTC,CASSQDKDFYEQYF
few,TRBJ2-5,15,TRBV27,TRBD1,TGTGCCAGCAGTAAGGGGACAGGGGGCGGAGAGACCCAGTACTTC,CASSKGTGGGETQYF
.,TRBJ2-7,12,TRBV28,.,TGTGCCAGCAGTTTATCGTCCTACGAGCAGTACTTC,CASSLSSYEQYF
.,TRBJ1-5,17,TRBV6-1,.,TGTGCCAGCAGTGAAGCCGGGAGAAAACTTGGGGATCAGCCCCAGCATTTT,CASSEAGRKLGDQPQHF